Below, one TCR beta chain is given with its context. Its antigen is currently unknown. The record originates from a study of blood T cells in healthy people across ages. PBMCs, at least 6 million per sample, were isolated. Germline-derived CDR1 and CDR2 are SGHRS and YFSETQ. The CDR3 runs to 13 residues. V was shortened by 5 bases and J by 4 bases, with 13 bases between the two germline ends. Together with a sample-barcoded 5' primer, a J-beta primer mix was included in a second PCR lasting about 6 to 12 cycles. Every cDNA molecule bore a tag from a template-switch adaptor containing 12 random nucleotides. TCRdb re-called the 5' RACE reads with MiXCR, one entry per CDR3 protein. The sample yields 800,000 to 950,000 distinct CDR3 sequences, roughly 50% seen once. Overall study results and limits: Among T cells, TCR beta diversity per million cells dropped roughly linearly as age rose.

The chain joins TRBV5-1 to TRBJ2-7; no reliable D call. Sequencing was done on a sample of blood. This receptor was identified in a man under 40 in good health. Written as DNA, the CDR3 is TGCGCCAGCAGTTCCGCACGGTCGTACGAGCAGTACTTC. This translates into CASSSARSYEQYF.